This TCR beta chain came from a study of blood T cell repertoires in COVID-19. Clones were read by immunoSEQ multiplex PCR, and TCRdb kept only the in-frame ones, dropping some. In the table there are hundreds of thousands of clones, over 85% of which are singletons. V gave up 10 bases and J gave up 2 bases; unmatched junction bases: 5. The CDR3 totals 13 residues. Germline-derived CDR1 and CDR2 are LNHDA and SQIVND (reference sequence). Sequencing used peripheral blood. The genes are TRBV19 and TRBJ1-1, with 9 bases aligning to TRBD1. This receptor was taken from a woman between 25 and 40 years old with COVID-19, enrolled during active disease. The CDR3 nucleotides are TGTGCCACTCTCACAGGGGGCAACACTGAAGCTTTCTTT. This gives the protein CATLTGGNTEAFF.